Sequencing of this TCR beta chain was carried out in a study of blood T cells in healthy people across ages. Notes on the study in general: Diversity of TCR beta per million T cells declined in a roughly linear way with age. Unsorted PBMCs ruled out conclusive naive versus antigen-experienced comparison.

Concerning this clonotype itself: Its antigen is as yet unknown.

A second PCR, run for about 7 to 11 cycles, used a sample-barcoded 5' primer plus a J-beta primer mix. Every cDNA molecule carried a tag from a template-switch adaptor bearing 12 random nucleotides. A single record per CDR3 protein comes from TCRdb applying MiXCR to the 5' RACE reads. This sample has over 1.5 million distinct CDR3 sequences; around half occur once, and the top ten carry about 2.1%. The sample was blood. The source of this sequence is a woman between 40 and 55 years old in good health.

The chain's CDR3 is CASSVGGAGGSYEQYF. CDR3 DNA sequence: TGTGCCAGCAGCGTAGGGGGAGCGGGGGGCTCCTACGAGCAGTACTTC. The rearrangement uses TRBV9 and TRBJ2-7; TRBD2 matches 9 bases. Germline V gene lookup returns CDR1 SGDLS and CDR2 YYNGEE. V shed 0 bases, J shed 0 bases, and the junction held 4 bases outside the gene matches. The CDR3 loop spans 16 amino acids.